The 31 T cell receptor beta chains below were found in one sample sequenced in a study of Ad26.COV2.S vaccination and SARS-CoV-2 variants. Sequenced by immunoSEQ multiplex PCR; TCRdb stores in-frame clones only, minus some. In the table there are around 350,000 clones, 92% of which are singletons. The source was peripheral blood, collected after recovery from COVID-19. These receptors originate from a human donor who had recovered from COVID-19.

J is TRBJ2-5 and V is TRBV11-2; D remains ambiguous. The length of the CDR3 is 13 residues. In germline, CDR1 is SGHAT, CDR2 FQNNGV. Deletions cut 5 bases from V and 5 bases from J, with 12 bases between. The CDR3 nucleotides are TGTGCCAGCAGCCGAGGACCTAGGGAGACCCAGTACTTC. Protein product: CASSRGPRETQYF.

The chain carries TRBV6-1 and TRBJ1-5; D might be TRBD1 (5 bases). The CDR3 runs to 13 residues. The germline V gene encodes CDR1 MNHNS and CDR2 SASEGT. V gave up 1 base and J gave up 7 bases, with 8 bases separating them. The CDR3 nucleotides are TGTGCCAGCAGTGAAGGGGGGTTGCAGCCCCAGCATTTT. This codes for CASSEGGLQPQHF.

In DNA, the CDR3 is TGTGCCAGCAGCTTAGTGCAGTTTACCTACAATGAGCAGTTCTTC. Translating it yields CASSLVQFTYNEQFF. The gene calls are TRBV7-8 and TRBJ2-1; D call uncertain. The CDR3 totals 15 residues. From germline, CDR1 is SGHVS and CDR2 FQNEAQ. V shed 1 base and J shed 2 bases, with 9 bases lying between them.

V and J are TRBV5-5 and TRBJ1-2, with D possibly being TRBD1 (5 bases). The ends were cut back, 2 bases at V and 4 bases at J, with 9 bases in the middle. Germline assignment: CDR1 SGHKS and CDR2 YYEKEE (reference sequence). CDR3 length: 13 amino acids. The CDR3 region is CASSLGESYGYTF. The CDR3 DNA follows: TGTGCCAGCAGCTTAGGGGAGAGCTATGGCTACACCTTC.

The chain joins TRBV5-6 to TRBJ1-1, with D maybe TRBD1 (6 bases). Between the trimmed V and J ends, which lost 1 base and 11 bases, there was a span of 21 bases. The CDR3 contains 15 residues. Germline V gene data show CDR1 as SGHDT and CDR2 as YYEEEE. The CDR3: CASSLWGQGTGAAFF. DNA of the CDR3: TGTGCCAGCAGCTTGTGGGGGCAGGGGACGGGAGCGGCTTTCTTT. The full variable domain, in which reference TRBV5-6 and TRBJ1-1 provide the parts outside the CDR3, is DAGVTQSPTHLIKTRGQQVTLRCSPKSGHDTVSWYQQALGQGPQFIFQYYEEEERQRGNFPDRFSGHQFPNYSSELNVNALLLGDSALYLCASSLWGQGTGAAFFGQGTRLTVV.

The chain combines TRBV25-1 with TRBJ1-2, with unresolved D. Germline V CDR1 and CDR2: MGHDK, SYGVNS. V was shortened by 1 base and J by 6 bases, with 6 bases between the two germline ends. This CDR3 comprises 12 residues. This CDR3 reads CASSELADGYTF. CDR3 in DNA: TGTGCCAGCAGTGAATTAGCTGATGGCTACACCTTC.

This rearrangement joins TRBV6-4 to TRBJ2-3; 10 nucleotides line up with TRBD1. Germline trimming cut 7 bases from V and 2 bases from J; bases unmatched to any gene: 3. CDR1 and CDR2 from the germline V gene are MRHNA and SNTAGT. This CDR3 has 14 amino acids. The CDR3 region is CASKGTGDTDTQYF. Written as DNA, the CDR3 is TGTGCCAGCAAGGGGACAGGGGACACAGATACGCAGTATTTT.

This chain uses TRBV9 with TRBJ1-2, with 9 bases aligning to TRBD1. CDR1 is SGDLS and CDR2 is YYNGEE in the germline V gene. The V and J ends lost 4 bases and 2 bases, in that order; junction bases with no gene match: 6. The CDR3 covers 15 residues. Here the CDR3 reads CASSLTGTGNYGYTF. CDR3 DNA sequence: TGTGCCAGCAGCCTTACCGGGACAGGGAACTATGGCTACACCTTC. Full variable domain (missing parts from reference TRBV9 and TRBJ1-2): DSGVTQTPKHLITATGQRVTLRCSPRSGDLSVYWYQQSLDQGLQFLIQYYNGEERAKGNILERFSAQQFPDLHSELNLSSLELGDSALYFCASSLTGTGNYGYTFGSGTRLTVV.

This clone has just a few counts. This sequence joins TRBV7-9 and TRBJ2-2; D call uncertain. CDR3 length: 15 residues. Germline CDR1 SEHNR, CDR2 FQNEAQ (reference sequence). Trimming cost V 5 bases and J 0 bases, with 10 bases left between them. As DNA, the CDR3 is TGTGCCAGCAGCCCCCCGACGGCGAACACCGGGGAGCTGTTTTTT. It codes for CASSPPTANTGELFF.

The V gene is TRBV11-2, the J gene TRBJ1-3; D remains ambiguous. The CDR3 has 15 amino acids. The germline V gene has CDR1 SGHAT and CDR2 FQNNGV. V was shortened by 2 bases and J by 0 bases, with 8 bases between the two germline ends. CDR3 bases: TGTGCCAGCAGCTTACACCTTGGCTCTGGAAACACCATATATTTT. This gives the protein CASSLHLGSGNTIYF.

The chain joins TRBV13 to TRBJ1-2; maybe TRBD1 (5 bases). With 7 bases removed from V and 3 bases from J, the gap between germline ends came to 24 bases. From germline, CDR1 is PRHDT and CDR2 FYEKMQ (reference sequence). The CDR3 loop spans 17 amino acids. This CDR3 reads CASTLGRGSEAYYGYTF. The CDR3 coding sequence is TGTGCCAGCACCCTGGGAAGGGGAAGCGAGGCCTACTATGGCTACACCTTC.

This rearrangement joins TRBV12-3 or TRBV12-4 to TRBJ2-7; tentative D call: TRBD1 (6 bases). CDR3 size: 12 residues. Trimming pared 7 bases from V and 7 bases from J, leaving 14 bases between. The CDR3 here is CASTFGTNEQYF. The CDR3 DNA is TGTGCCAGCACCTTCGGGACAAATGAGCAGTACTTC.

The chain recombines TRBV5-6 with TRBJ1-2; D gene ambiguous. The V end lost 4 bases, the J end lost 5 bases, and 12 bases lay between the germline ends. The CDR3 is 13 amino acids. Germline V CDR1 and CDR2: SGHDT, YYEEEE. CDR3 bases: TGTGCCAGCAGCAAGACGGAAATTTATGGCTACACCTTC. This sequence encodes CASSKTEIYGYTF.

V usage is TRBV3-1 (or the pseudogene TRBV3-2) and J usage is TRBJ1-2; a weak D match, TRBD1 (5 bases). Germline lookup yields CDR1 LGHDT and CDR2 YNNKEL (reference sequence). The V end lost 1 base, the J end lost 6 bases, and 15 bases lay between the germline ends. This CDR3 is 15 amino acids long. CDR3 region: CASSQGRGVGDGYTF. The CDR3 DNA sequence: TGTGCCAGCAGCCAAGGGCGTGGGGTAGGGGATGGCTACACCTTC.

The genes are TRBV5-4 and TRBJ2-5; unclear D gene. This CDR3 comprises 14 residues. With 5 bases removed from V and 1 base from J, the gap between germline ends came to 12 bases. CDR1 SGHNT and CDR2 YYREEE come from the germline V gene (reference sequence). The CDR3 sequence is CASSPTRPQETQYF. DNA for the CDR3: TGTGCCAGCAGTCCTACGCGCCCCCAAGAGACCCAGTACTTC.

The V gene is TRBV6-5, the J gene TRBJ1-6; D gene unclear. This CDR3 comprises 13 residues. The germline V gene has CDR1 MNHEY and CDR2 SVGAGI. V shed 10 bases and J shed 7 bases, with 14 bases lying between them. CDR3 region: CATKQRRNSPLHF. DNA for the CDR3: TGTGCCACCAAACAGAGGAGGAATTCACCCCTCCACTTT.

CDR3: CASSPRTSGGSYEQYF. The CDR3 DNA follows: TGTGCCAGCAGCCCGAGGACTAGCGGGGGGTCCTACGAGCAGTACTTC. This chain connects TRBV13 to TRBJ2-7, with 14 bases aligning to TRBD2. Per germline, CDR1 PRHDT and CDR2 FYEKMQ (reference sequence). This CDR3 is built from 16 residues. V lost 5 bases, J lost 1 base, and 4 bases stayed unmatched. Full variable domain (missing parts from reference TRBV13 and TRBJ2-7): AAGVIQSPRHLIKEKRETATLKCYPIPRHDTVYWYQQGPGQDPQFLISFYEKMQSDKGSIPDRFSAQQFSDYHSELNMSSLELGDSALYFCASSPRTSGGSYEQYFGPGTRLTVT.

J is TRBJ2-1 and V is TRBV7-9; TRBD2 agrees at 8 bases. Trimming at V came to 1 base and at J to 10 bases, leaving 12 bases not matched to a gene. CDR3 size: 16 residues. Germline V gene data show CDR1 as SEHNR and CDR2 as FQNEAQ (reference sequence). CDR3 region: CASSLVGGGQFYEQFF. The CDR3 DNA reads TGTGCCAGCAGCTTAGTTGGCGGGGGGCAGTTCTACGAGCAGTTCTTC.

V is TRBV19 and J is TRBJ1-1; perhaps TRBD1 as D (5 bases). The CDR3 is made up of 14 amino acids. From germline, CDR1 is LNHDA and CDR2 SQIVND (reference sequence). Trimming took off 6 bases at V and 6 bases at J, with 17 bases between the two ends. The CDR3 coding sequence is TGTGCCAGTAGACTTCAGGGACCTGTCGCTGAAGCTTTCTTT. Protein sequence: CASRLQGPVAEAFF.

V and J are TRBV2 and TRBJ2-2; 8 nucleotides match TRBD2. The CDR3 extends over 19 amino acids. Unmatched junction bases numbered 15, after V lost 6 bases and J lost 0 bases. CDR1 SNHLY and CDR2 FYNNEI come from the germline V gene. CDR3 nucleotide sequence: TGTGCCAGCAGAGGGTACCTGACTAGCGCCCCGGCGAACACCGGGGAGCTGTTTTTT. It translates to CASRGYLTSAPANTGELFF. Based on the CDR3 plus reference TRBV2 and TRBJ2-2, the full variable domain is EPEVTQTPSHQVTQMGQEVILRCVPISNHLYFYWYRQILGQKVEFLVSFYNNEISEKSEIFDDQFSVERPDGSNFTLKIRSTKLEDSAMYFCASRGYLTSAPANTGELFFGEGSRLTVL.

The chain uses TRBV5-6 and TRBJ2-7, with 8 bases aligning to TRBD2. CDR1 is SGHDT, CDR2 YYEEEE, per germline. The CDR3 covers 14 residues. Trimming at V came to 4 bases and at J to 2 bases, leaving 5 bases not matched to a gene. The CDR3 here is CASSPGGGTYEQYF. The CDR3 DNA is TGTGCCAGCAGCCCTGGCGGGGGGACCTACGAGCAGTACTTC.

This chain uses TRBV4-2 with TRBJ1-2; a possible D gene is TRBD1 (6 bases). Per the germline V gene, CDR1 is LGHNA and CDR2 is YNFKEQ. V gave up 1 base and J gave up 8 bases, with 14 bases separating them. The CDR3 length is 14 residues. The CDR3 sequence is CASSQVKGHEGYTF. The DNA of the CDR3 is TGTGCCAGCAGCCAAGTGAAGGGACACGAAGGCTACACCTTC.

The chain recombines TRBV4-1 with TRBJ2-1; perhaps TRBD2 as D (6 bases). Germline CDR1 MGHRA, CDR2 YSYEKL. The CDR3 length is 17 residues. Trimming pared 0 bases from V and 4 bases from J, leaving 16 bases between. The CDR3 DNA reads TGCGCCAGCAGCCAAGACGGGAGATCGTCCAATTACAATGAGCAGTTCTTC. It specifies CASSQDGRSSNYNEQFF.

The chain uses TRBV6-2 or TRBV6-3 and TRBJ2-3; 12 bases match TRBD2. Germline V gene data show CDR1 as MNHEY and CDR2 as SVGEGT. V dropped 6 bases and J dropped 3; count of bases not matched to a gene: 4. This CDR3 is built from 15 residues. The CDR3 is CASSPGLAGTDTQYF. In DNA form, the CDR3 reads TGTGCCAGCAGCCCTGGACTAGCGGGAACAGATACGCAGTATTTT.

The rearrangement links TRBV5-4 to TRBJ1-3, with 11 bases that match TRBD1. Germline V gives CDR1 SGHNT, CDR2 YYREEE (reference sequence). J lost 4 bases, V lost 4 bases, and 10 bases had no gene match. The CDR3 has 17 amino acids. In nucleotides, the CDR3 is TGTGCCAGCAGCCCCGGGACAGGGGGTAATTTCGGAAACACCATATATTTT. The encoded protein is CASSPGTGGNFGNTIYF.

The chain combines TRBV7-2 with TRBJ1-1, with unresolved D. V lost 5 bases, J lost 4 bases, and 8 bases lay in between. The CDR3 has 12 amino acids. The germline V gene encodes CDR1 SGHTA and CDR2 FQGNSA. The CDR3 region has the DNA TGTGCCAGCAGCACGACGCTCACTGAAGCTTTCTTT. It is translated as CASSTTLTEAFF.

The CDR3 region has the DNA TGTGCCAGCTCGAGGACAGGGGAGCGTGGCTACACCTTC. Amino acids: CASSRTGERGYTF. The gene calls are TRBV7-8 and TRBJ1-2; TRBD1 agrees at 9 bases. CDR3 length: 13 amino acids. The ends lost 8 bases at V and 7 bases at J; junction bases unmatched: 8. Germline V gene sequence: CDR1 SGHVS, CDR2 FQNEAQ.

The chain links TRBV5-1 to TRBJ1-4; perhaps TRBD1 as D (6 bases). Trimming cost V 0 bases and J 7 bases, with 10 bases left between them. Germline CDR1 is SGHRS and CDR2 is YFSETQ. This CDR3 spans 14 amino acids. CDR3 coding DNA: TGCGCCAGCAGCTTGGGCAGGGGCGGTGAAAAACTGTTTTTT. Amino acid sequence: CASSLGRGGEKLFF.

This clone was found a few times. CDR3 loop: CASSQDSAAGSYEQYF. Here the CDR3 DNA reads TGTGCCAGCAGCCAAGATTCAGCGGCAGGGTCCTACGAGCAGTACTTC. V usage is TRBV14 and J usage is TRBJ2-7; tentatively, D is TRBD1 or TRBD2 (5 bases each). This CDR3 is 16 amino acids long. Trimming removed 0 bases at V and 1 base at J, with 13 bases between. Germline assignment: CDR1 SGHDN and CDR2 FVKESK. The whole variable domain, filled in from reference TRBV14 and TRBJ2-7, reads EAGVTQFPSHSVIEKGQTVTLRCDPISGHDNLYWYRRVMGKEIKFLLHFVKESKQDESGMPNNRFLAERTGGTYSTLKVQPAELEDSGVYFCASSQDSAAGSYEQYFGPGTRLTVT.

This chain joins TRBV24-1 and TRBJ1-4; a weak D match, TRBD1 (6 bases). Trimming pared 4 bases from V and 8 bases from J, leaving 25 bases between. CDR1 is KGHDR and CDR2 is SFDVKD in the germline V gene. The CDR3 length is 18 residues. CDR3: CATSETPLEGVKGEKLFF. CDR3 DNA sequence: TGTGCCACCAGTGAAACGCCGCTGGAGGGGGTTAAGGGGGAAAAACTGTTTTTT.

The chain couples TRBV7-2 to TRBJ1-4; maybe TRBD1 (5 bases). CDR1 and CDR2 from the germline V gene are SGHTA and FQGNSA. This CDR3 is built from 15 residues. V dropped 4 bases and J dropped 8 bases, with 17 bases sitting between them. The chain's CDR3 is CASSYPGRGGEKLFF. The CDR3 nucleotides are TGTGCCAGCAGCTACCCGGGACGCGGTGGGGAAAAACTGTTTTTT.